The clone carrying this T cell receptor (beta chain) has a count of ten or more. These data originate in a study of blood T cell repertoires in COVID-19. V gave up 4 bases and J gave up 6 bases; unmatched junction bases: 6. There are 14 residues in the CDR3. The germline V gene has CDR1 LGHNA and CDR2 YSLEER. Per the original methods: Amplification from reference gene primers served as the basis for estimated nucleated cell counts. The table came from immunoSEQ multiplex PCR; TCRdb's copy has only in-frame clones and leaves some out. D and trimming come from the DNA, and the V and J calls and clone size come from that table. The data hold fewer than 200,000 clones, with around 82% observed a single time.

This sequence was found in a man between 60 and 75 years old who had recovered from COVID-19. The sample taken for sequencing was peripheral blood. The genes are TRBV4-3 and TRBJ1-5; 7 bases line up with TRBD1. CDR3 coding DNA: TGCGCCAGCAGCCCCGGACAGGCCGGTCAGCCCCAGCATTTT. As protein: CASSPGQAGQPQHF.